These 21 T cell receptor beta chains share one sample of origin, sequenced in a study of blood T cell repertoires in COVID-19. Profiled with immunoSEQ multiplex PCR; TCRdb holds only in-frame clones, not every one. The data contain about 160,000 clones, over 80% of them singletons. The sample consisted of peripheral blood. The source of these receptors is a man aged 30-40 years with COVID-19, enrolled during active disease.

This clone has just one count. The chain couples TRBV19 to TRBJ1-1; D is undetermined. Trimming took off 10 bases at V and 1 base at J, with 13 bases between the two ends. Germline-derived CDR1 and CDR2 are LNHDA and SQIVND (reference sequence). The CDR3 spans 13 residues. The CDR3: CATTFSRNTEAFF. CDR3 bases: TGTGCCACCACGTTTAGTCGGAACACTGAAGCTTTCTTT.

The chain joins TRBV4-1 to TRBJ2-7; TRBD2 is a possible D gene (5 bases). V was pared by 6 bases and J by 3 bases, with 18 bases between. Germline V gives CDR1 MGHRA, CDR2 YSYEKL. The CDR3 consists of 15 residues. CDR3 protein: CASSYGPGLGYEQYF. The CDR3 DNA sequence: TGCGCCAGCAGTTATGGACCGGGGTTGGGCTACGAGCAGTACTTC.

The CDR3 loop is CASSQEIGGTGVYNEQFF. The CDR3 DNA is TGTGCCAGCAGCCAAGAGATCGGTGGGACAGGGGTGTACAATGAGCAGTTCTTC. The chain uses TRBV14 and TRBJ2-1; 10 nucleotides align to TRBD1. Germline-derived CDR1 and CDR2 are SGHDN and FVKESK. The CDR3 contains 18 residues. Trimming cost V 0 bases and J 4 bases; bases outside gene matches: 9.

This rearrangement joins TRBV5-1 to TRBJ1-5; D perhaps matches TRBD1 (6 bases). V was cut by 4 bases and J by 2 bases, with 10 bases left in between. Germline CDR1 and CDR2: SGHRS and YFSETQ. This CDR3 comprises 14 residues. This chain's CDR3 is CASSPEGGNQPQHF. The CDR3 coding sequence is TGCGCCAGCAGCCCCGAGGGGGGCAATCAGCCCCAGCATTTT.

This clone was recorded once. J is TRBJ1-2 and V is TRBV27; TRBD1 matches at 8 bases. CDR1 and CDR2 from the germline V gene are MNHEY and SMNVEV (reference sequence). V lost 0 bases, J lost 7 bases, and 7 bases stayed unmatched. The CDR3 totals 15 residues. In nucleotides, the CDR3 is TGTGCCAGCAGTTTATCCCCCCGACAGGGGAGTGGCTACACCTTC. Translating it yields CASSLSPRQGSGYTF.

The chain uses TRBV19 and TRBJ1-2, with TRBD1 matching over 9 bases. This CDR3 has 15 residues. Germline V gives CDR1 LNHDA, CDR2 SQIVND (reference sequence). V dropped 11 bases and J dropped 5; count of bases not matched to a gene: 15. CDR3 coding DNA: TGTGCCCTACGGGGGGACAGGGATCCTCCATATGGCTACACCTTC. This gives the protein CALRGDRDPPYGYTF.

This clone appeared once. This chain links TRBV6-2 or TRBV6-3 with TRBJ1-5, with 7 bases aligning to TRBD1. The CDR3 has 16 amino acids. The ends lost 5 bases at V and 1 base at J; junction bases unmatched: 8. CDR1 MNHEY and CDR2 SVGEGT come from the germline V gene. CDR3 amino acids: CASSPNRGGSNQPQHF. CDR3 bases: TGTGCCAGCAGTCCAAACAGGGGTGGAAGCAATCAGCCCCAGCATTTT.

The genes are TRBV19 and TRBJ1-5, with D maybe TRBD1 (5 bases). Trimming pared 3 bases from V and 1 base from J, leaving 19 bases between. Germline loops: CDR1 LNHDA, CDR2 SQIVND (reference sequence). This CDR3 has 18 residues. The CDR3: CASSISMGGEGSNQPQHF. In nucleotides, the CDR3 is TGTGCCAGTAGTATCTCCATGGGAGGGGAGGGGAGCAATCAGCCCCAGCATTTT.

This chain joins TRBV4-3 and TRBJ1-5, with D uncertain. From germline, CDR1 is LGHNA and CDR2 YSLEER. CDR3 length equals 15 residues. Trimming shortened V by 1 base and J by 0 bases, and 7 bases separated the two germline ends. The DNA for the CDR3 is TGCGCCAGCAGCCAAGGGGCACTTAGCAATCAGCCCCAGCATTTT. Its translation: CASSQGALSNQPQHF.

The rearrangement joins TRBV6-2 or TRBV6-3 to TRBJ2-1; 11 bases line up with TRBD2. CDR3 length equals 15 residues. The V gene end was trimmed by 6 bases and the J gene end by 7 bases; junction bases not matched to a gene: 8. Per germline, CDR1 MNHEY and CDR2 SVGEGT. The CDR3 nucleotides read TGTGCCAGCAGCCAACTAGCGGGAGAGGGGAATGAGCAGTTCTTC. It encodes CASSQLAGEGNEQFF.

The chain recombines TRBV7-9 with TRBJ1-3, with D possibly being TRBD1 (6 bases). The germline gives CDR1 SEHNR, CDR2 FQNEAQ (reference sequence). V lost 5 bases and J lost 0, with 14 bases in between. The CDR3 runs to 16 residues. CDR3 residues: CASSPRTVLSGNTIYF. The CDR3 DNA sequence: TGTGCCAGCAGCCCCCGGACAGTCCTCTCTGGAAACACCATATATTTT.

The chain has TRBV7-2 and TRBJ1-2; the D gene is possibly TRBD1 (5 bases). Per germline, CDR1 SGHTA and CDR2 FQGNSA. The CDR3 is 13 residues long. Deletions cut 2 bases from V and 3 bases from J, with 7 bases between. The CDR3 nucleotides are TGTGCCAGCAGCTTATTACAGGACTATGGCTACACCTTC. This encodes CASSLLQDYGYTF.

The rearrangement uses TRBV15 and TRBJ2-5; 13 bases are shared with TRBD2. The CDR3 spans 15 residues. Unmatched junction bases numbered 4, after V lost 5 bases and J lost 4 bases. Germline CDR1 reads LNHNV; CDR2 reads YYDKDF (reference sequence). This CDR3 is CATSPRLAGGETQYF. The CDR3 DNA reads TGTGCCACCAGCCCCCGACTAGCGGGAGGAGAGACCCAGTACTTC.

In this sample, this clone turned up once. The CDR3 bases are TGTGCCAGCAGTTTGGGACAGGGAAGGCTTAACTATGGCTACACCTTC. This codes for CASSLGQGRLNYGYTF. V and J are TRBV6-5 and TRBJ1-2, with 9 bases identical to TRBD1. Germline-derived CDR1 and CDR2 are MNHEY and SVGAGI. With 4 bases clipped from V and 1 base from J, the junction kept 7 bases outside the gene matches. The CDR3 is 16 amino acids.

The chain uses TRBV5-6 and TRBJ1-2; the D gene is possibly TRBD1 (5 bases). This CDR3 is built from 16 residues. V shed 0 bases and J shed 0 bases, with 12 bases lying between them. Germline V gene data show CDR1 as SGHDT and CDR2 as YYEEEE. In nucleotides, the CDR3 is TGTGCCAGCAGCTTGGAGGCAGGGATACCTAACTATGGCTACACCTTC. Protein sequence: CASSLEAGIPNYGYTF.

V and J are TRBV6-5 and TRBJ2-3, with 10 bases lining up with TRBD2. V lost 5 bases and J lost 10; bases outside the gene matches: 0. Germline CDR1 and CDR2: MNHEY and SVGAGI. The CDR3 has 11 residues. The CDR3 sequence is CASSSGRAQYF. The CDR3 nucleotides read TGTGCCAGCAGTAGCGGGAGGGCGCAGTATTTT.

V and J are TRBV5-6 and TRBJ1-5; D not certain. The CDR3 totals 16 residues. CDR1 is SGHDT and CDR2 is YYEEEE in the germline V gene. V dropped 4 bases and J dropped 2 bases, with 16 bases sitting between them. CDR3 residues: CASSLRLSRGNQPQHF. CDR3 bases: TGTGCCAGCAGCCTTAGACTGTCCCGGGGCAATCAGCCCCAGCATTTT.

The chain combines TRBV13 with TRBJ2-1; tentatively, D is TRBD2 (5 bases). The germline V gene encodes CDR1 PRHDT and CDR2 FYEKMQ (reference sequence). The ends were cut back, 2 bases at V and 4 bases at J, with 12 bases in the middle. The CDR3 is 15 amino acids. The CDR3 bases are TGTGCCAGCAGCTTAAGGACGGGAACATACAATGAGCAGTTCTTC. This gives the protein CASSLRTGTYNEQFF.

V usage is TRBV5-1 and J usage is TRBJ2-1; TRBD2 might be the D (6 bases). V was clipped by 7 bases and J by 3 bases, with 14 bases between them. CDR1 and CDR2 (germline): SGHRS, YFSETQ. This CDR3 region has 14 residues. CDR3 sequence: CASGRGGDYNEQFF. The CDR3 DNA follows: TGCGCCAGCGGCCGGGGCGGGGACTACAATGAGCAGTTCTTC.

V is TRBV25-1 and J is TRBJ1-1, with 9 bases matching TRBD1. With 4 bases clipped from V and 1 base from J, the junction kept 10 bases outside the gene matches. The CDR3 runs to 17 residues. Germline V lookup: CDR1 MGHDK, CDR2 SYGVNS. CDR3 DNA: TGTGCCAGCAGTGGTGTACAGGGGGCGCAGGAGAACACTGAAGCTTTCTTT. It specifies CASSGVQGAQENTEAFF.

This clone has a single count. The rearrangement links TRBV28 to TRBJ1-2, with no clear D. V was trimmed by 2 bases and J by 4 bases, leaving 8 bases between them. The CDR3 spans 13 residues. The V gene's germline CDR1 is MDHEN and CDR2 SYDVKM. Here the CDR3 reads CASSLGSGYGYTF. The CDR3 coding sequence is TGTGCCAGCAGTTTAGGCAGTGGCTATGGCTACACCTTC.